The rows below give T cell receptor beta chains drawn from one sample of a study of blood T cell repertoires in COVID-19. Clones were read by immunoSEQ multiplex PCR, and TCRdb kept only the in-frame ones, dropping some. This repertoire shows 60,000 to 95,000 clones, 90% found once; its top ten account for about a sixth. The sequencing sample was made of peripheral blood. The receptors stem from a woman older than 75 with active or convalescent COVID-19. Each CDR3 is given with its conserved first and last residue. D genes are given only for firm matches. Clone size is not always given. Where it is, it says once, few, many or a class for expanded clones.

J,size,D,V,DNA,CDR3
TRBJ1-2,NA,TRBD1,TRBV5-1,TGCGCCAGCAGTTGGACAGGGCGCTATGGCTACACCTTC,CASSWTGRYGYTF
TRBJ1-6,NA,NA,TRBV6-1,TGTGCCAGCAGTGAAACGTCGCCTACCTCCTATAATTCACCCCTCCACTTT,CASSETSPTSYNSPLHF
TRBJ1-1,NA,NA,TRBV7-8,TGTGCCAGCAGCTCTCGGGGGAGCACTGAAGCTTTCTTT,CASSSRGSTEAFF
TRBJ2-5,NA,NA,TRBV28,TGTGCCAGCCGAGGGGGGGCCGGAGAGACCCAGTACTTC,CASRGGAGETQYF
TRBJ2-7,NA,NA,TRBV5-1,TGCGCCAGCAGCCCCGGGACAACCTACGAGCAGTACTTC,CASSPGTTYEQYF
TRBJ1-5,NA,NA,TRBV28,TGTGCCAGCAGTCCCTCGGGTGGGTCCGGCAATCAGCCCCAGCATTTT,CASSPSGGSGNQPQHF
TRBJ2-1,NA,TRBD2,TRBV20-1,TGCAGTGCTAGTCCCCCTGGCGGGGGGGCCCCCTACAATGAGCAGTTCTTC,CSASPPGGGAPYNEQFF
TRBJ2-1,NA,TRBD1,TRBV28,TGTGCCAGCAGTCCCCCCCACACAGGGGACAATGAGCAGTTCTTC,CASSPPHTGDNEQFF
TRBJ2-3,NA,TRBD2,TRBV7-2,TGTGCCAGCAGCTTAGGAACCCTAGCGGGGGGCCCTATTACAGATACGCAGTATTTT,CASSLGTLAGGPITDTQYF
TRBJ2-3,NA,NA,TRBV7-3,TGTGCCAGCAGCTTAAACGGGGTGGTTTCAGATACGCAGTATTTT,CASSLNGVVSDTQYF
TRBJ2-3,NA,TRBD2,TRBV3-1/TRBV3-2,TGTGCCAGCAGCCAAGAGGGGACTAGCGGATCCACAGATACGCAGTATTTT,CASSQEGTSGSTDTQYF
TRBJ1-2,NA,NA,TRBV21-1,TGTGCCAGCAGCCCCACAGGGAATTGCCTACTTAACTATGGCTACACCTTC,CASSPTGNCLLNYGYTF
TRBJ1-6,NA,NA,TRBV7-9,TGTGCCAGCAGCTTAGAACAATATAATTCACCCCTCCACTTT,CASSLEQYNSPLHF
TRBJ2-6,NA,TRBD1,TRBV30,TGTGCCTGGAGTGGGGACAGGGGGCAAGGGGCCAACGTCCTGACTTTC,CAWSGDRGQGANVLTF
TRBJ1-3,NA,NA,TRBV18,TGTGCCAGCTCACCCCGTAACGTGGGGAGAACCATATATTTT,CASSPRNVGRTIYF
TRBJ1-4,NA,NA,TRBV5-1,TGCGCCAGCAGCCCCCGGACAGCAACTAATGAAAAACTGTTTTTT,CASSPRTATNEKLFF
TRBJ1-2,NA,TRBD1,TRBV2,TGTGCCAGCAGTTGGACAGGGGGCGATGGCTACACCTTC,CASSWTGGDGYTF
TRBJ1-1,NA,NA,TRBV28,TGTGCCAGCAGTTTACTACAGGGCTCGACTTTCTTT,CASSLLQGSTFF
TRBJ1-2,NA,NA,TRBV4-2,TGTGCCAGCAGCCAGGACAGTAACTATGGCTACACCTTC,CASSQDSNYGYTF
TRBJ1-6,NA,TRBD1,TRBV4-2,TGTGCCAGCAGCCGTGGGACAGGGGGAGGTAATTCACCCCTCCACTTT,CASSRGTGGGNSPLHF
TRBJ2-1,NA,TRBD1,TRBV5-1,TGCGCCAGCTCCCCGACAGGGGGCGCGGTCTACAATGAGCAGTTCTTC,CASSPTGGAVYNEQFF
TRBJ1-3,once,NA,TRBV5-4,TGTGCCAGCAGCTCAGACATAGGAAACACCATATATTTT,CASSSDIGNTIYF
TRBJ1-3,NA,TRBD1,TRBV19,TGTGCCAGTAGTGAACATACAGGGGGCACTGGAAACACCATATATTTT,CASSEHTGGTGNTIYF
TRBJ1-5,NA,TRBD1,TRBV5-1,TGCGCCAGCAGCCTGACAGGGGGAGGTCAGCCCCAGCATTTT,CASSLTGGGQPQHF
TRBJ1-3,once,NA,TRBV10-3,TGTGCCATCAGTGAGTCGACATCGGGAAACACCATATATTTT,CAISESTSGNTIYF
TRBJ2-3,NA,TRBD2,TRBV7-3,TGTGCCAGCAGCCCCGAACTAGCGGGCACAGATACGCAGTATTTT,CASSPELAGTDTQYF
TRBJ2-1,NA,NA,TRBV19,TGTGCCAGTAGTATAGAGGGGGGATTGACCTACAATGAGCAGTTCTTC,CASSIEGGLTYNEQFF
TRBJ1-1,NA,NA,TRBV6-5,TGTGCCAGCAAGGACGGAGAGCGGCCTTTCTTT,CASKDGERPFF
TRBJ2-7,NA,TRBD1,TRBV2,TGTGCCAGCAGAGACCGGGACAGGAGCCTCTACGAGCAGTACTTC,CASRDRDRSLYEQYF